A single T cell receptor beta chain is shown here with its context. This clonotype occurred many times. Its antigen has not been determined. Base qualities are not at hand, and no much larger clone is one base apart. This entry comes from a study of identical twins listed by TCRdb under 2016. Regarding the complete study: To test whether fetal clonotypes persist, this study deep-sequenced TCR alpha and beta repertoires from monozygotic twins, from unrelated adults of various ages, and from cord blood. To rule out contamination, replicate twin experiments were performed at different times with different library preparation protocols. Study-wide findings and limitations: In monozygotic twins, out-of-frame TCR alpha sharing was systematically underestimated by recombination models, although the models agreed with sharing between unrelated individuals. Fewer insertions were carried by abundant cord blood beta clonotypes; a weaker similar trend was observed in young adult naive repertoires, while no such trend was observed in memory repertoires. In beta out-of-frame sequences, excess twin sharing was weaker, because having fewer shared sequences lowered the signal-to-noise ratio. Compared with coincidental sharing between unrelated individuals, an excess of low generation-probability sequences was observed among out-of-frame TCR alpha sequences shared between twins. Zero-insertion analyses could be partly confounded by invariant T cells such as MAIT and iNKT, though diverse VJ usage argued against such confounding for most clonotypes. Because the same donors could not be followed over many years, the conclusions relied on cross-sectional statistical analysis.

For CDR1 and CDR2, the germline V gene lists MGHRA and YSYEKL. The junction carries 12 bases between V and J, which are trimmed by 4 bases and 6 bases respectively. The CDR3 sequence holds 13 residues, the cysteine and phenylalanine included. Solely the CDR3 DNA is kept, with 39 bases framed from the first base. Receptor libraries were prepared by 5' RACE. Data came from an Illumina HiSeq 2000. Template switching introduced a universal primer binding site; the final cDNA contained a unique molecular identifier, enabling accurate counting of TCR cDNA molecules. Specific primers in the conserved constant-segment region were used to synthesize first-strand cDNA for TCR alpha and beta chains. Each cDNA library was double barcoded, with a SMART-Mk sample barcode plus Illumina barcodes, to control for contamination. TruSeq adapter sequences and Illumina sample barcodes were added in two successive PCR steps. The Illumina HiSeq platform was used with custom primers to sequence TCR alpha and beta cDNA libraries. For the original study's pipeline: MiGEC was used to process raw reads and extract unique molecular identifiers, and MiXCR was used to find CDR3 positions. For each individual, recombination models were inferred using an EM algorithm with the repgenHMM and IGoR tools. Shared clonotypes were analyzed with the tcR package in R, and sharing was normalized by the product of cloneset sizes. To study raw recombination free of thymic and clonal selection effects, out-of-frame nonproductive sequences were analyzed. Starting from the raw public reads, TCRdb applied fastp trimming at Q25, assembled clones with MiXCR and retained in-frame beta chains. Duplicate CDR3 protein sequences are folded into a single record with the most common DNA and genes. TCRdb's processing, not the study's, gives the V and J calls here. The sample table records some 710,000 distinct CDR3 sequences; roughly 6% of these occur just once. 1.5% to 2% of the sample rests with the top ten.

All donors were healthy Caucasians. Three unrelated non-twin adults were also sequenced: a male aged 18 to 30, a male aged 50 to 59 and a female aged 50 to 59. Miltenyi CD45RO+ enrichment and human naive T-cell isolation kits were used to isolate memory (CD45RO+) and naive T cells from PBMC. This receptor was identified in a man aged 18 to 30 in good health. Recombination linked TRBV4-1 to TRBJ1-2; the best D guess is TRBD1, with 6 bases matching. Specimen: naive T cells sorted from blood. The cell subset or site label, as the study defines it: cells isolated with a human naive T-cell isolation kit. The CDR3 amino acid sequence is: CASSLRGADGYTF. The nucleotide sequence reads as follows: TGCGCCAGCAGCCTCCGGGGGGCGGATGGCTACACCTTC.